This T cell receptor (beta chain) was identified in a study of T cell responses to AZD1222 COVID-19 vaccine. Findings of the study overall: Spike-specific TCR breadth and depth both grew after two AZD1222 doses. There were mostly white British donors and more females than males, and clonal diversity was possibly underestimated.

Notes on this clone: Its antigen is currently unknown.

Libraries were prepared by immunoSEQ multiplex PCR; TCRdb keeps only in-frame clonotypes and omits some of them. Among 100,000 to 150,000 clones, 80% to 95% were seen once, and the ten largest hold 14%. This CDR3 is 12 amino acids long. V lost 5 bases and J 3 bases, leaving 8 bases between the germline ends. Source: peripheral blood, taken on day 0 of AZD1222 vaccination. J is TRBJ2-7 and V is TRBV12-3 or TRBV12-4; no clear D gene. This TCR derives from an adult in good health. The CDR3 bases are TGTGCCAGCAGTCTAGGTTTCTACGAGCAGTACTTC. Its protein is CASSLGFYEQYF.